Shown below are 9 T cell receptor beta chains from a single sample sequenced in a study of tumor and adjacent non-tumor tissue in lung cancer. TCRbeta libraries were built with three rounds of nested PCR, modified from ARM-PCR. In TCRdb, the multiplex PCR reads were re-called with MiXCR into one record per CDR3 protein. The table records tens of thousands of distinct CDR3 sequences, more than 55% of them present only once. The template was RNA from unsorted bulk tissue. This non-tumor lung sample came from over 3 cm beyond the tumor edge. Material for sequencing was distant non-tumor lung tissue. The origin of the receptors is a man between 70 and 80 years old with non-small cell lung cancer.

Concerning this clonotype: This may arise from a read error, as a much more abundant clone is one base away. The chain's CDR3 is CASRGTGANILTF. The CDR3 DNA sequence: TGTGCCAGCAGGGGTACTGGGGCCAACATCCTGACTTTC. This sequence joins TRBV6-2 or TRBV6-3 and TRBJ2-6, with a possible D match to TRBD1 (5 bases). Germline-derived CDR1 and CDR2 are MNHEY and SVGEGT. CDR3 length equals 13 residues.

A remark on this clonotype: Just one base apart from a much larger clone, this may be a read error. The rearrangement links TRBV12-3 or TRBV12-4 to TRBJ1-1, with 7 positions matching TRBD1. After removal of 5 bases from V and 1 base from J, the junction contained 4 bases not matched to a gene. The CDR3 loop spans 14 amino acids. This chain's CDR3 is CASSQGQWNTEAFF. The CDR3 coding sequence is TGTGCCAGCAGTCAGGGACAGTGGAACACTGAAGCTTTCTTT.

As concerns this clonotype: This may be a read error, as it is one base from a much larger clone. The rearrangement links TRBV12-3 or TRBV12-4 to TRBJ1-1; D gene uncertain. This CDR3 is built from 13 residues. CDR3 sequence: CTSRSTLPPEAFF. In DNA form, the CDR3 reads TGTACCAGCAGGTCGACACTGCCTCCTGAAGCTTTCTTT.

Notes on this clonotype: A single base separates this from a much larger clone, so it may be a read error. The rearrangement uses TRBV30 and TRBJ1-1; D remains unclear. Germline CDR1 GTSNPN, CDR2 SVGIG (reference sequence). Trimming shortened V by 0 bases and J by 5 bases, and 10 bases separated the two germline ends. There are 13 residues in the CDR3. The CDR3 here is CAWSVPDRTEAFF. The CDR3 DNA follows: TGTGCCTGGAGTGTACCGGACCGGACTGAAGCTTTCTTT.

With regard to this clonotype: A much larger clone lies one base from this, so it may be a read error. The V call is TRBV6-5, the J call TRBJ2-7, with D perhaps assigned TRBD1 or TRBD2 (5 bases each). Germline V gene sequence: CDR1 MNHEY, CDR2 SVGAGI. The CDR3 totals 13 residues. CDR3 DNA sequence: TGTACCAGCAGAAGGGGAGATGTCTACGAGCAGTACTTC. Protein: CTSRRGDVYEQYF.

The chain joins TRBV6-1 to TRBJ2-1, with no clear D. Germline V gene sequence: CDR1 MNHNS, CDR2 SASEGT. CDR3 length equals 15 residues. V was clipped by 6 bases and J by 5 bases, with 17 bases between them. The CDR3 sequence is CASRLVAGVNNEQFF. DNA for the CDR3: TGTGCCAGCAGGCTCGTAGCAGGAGTCAACAATGAGCAGTTCTTC.

The chain employs TRBV20-1 and TRBJ2-3, with D maybe TRBD2 (6 bases). Trimming took off 6 bases at V and 0 bases at J, with 13 bases between the two ends. This CDR3 has 14 residues. Germline V gene lookup returns CDR1 DFQATT and CDR2 SNEGSKA (reference sequence). CDR3 region: CSAWDFLSTDTQYF. The CDR3 bases are TGCAGTGCGTGGGACTTCCTGAGCACAGATACGCAGTATTTT.

Regarding this clonotype: The junction and the germline gene differ at one end; a read error may be behind it. The chain couples TRBV4-1 to TRBJ2-2, with D perhaps matching TRBD1 (6 bases). Per the germline V gene, CDR1 is MGHRA and CDR2 is YSYEKL. This CDR3 has 15 amino acids. The DNA of the CDR3 is TGCGCCAGCAGCCAAGACGCAGGGGTTCCAGGGGAGCCGTTTTTT. It codes for CASSQDAGVPGEPFF.

As for this clonotype: With a much larger clone just one base away, this may be a read error. This chain uses TRBV5-6 with TRBJ2-3; TRBD2 agrees at 10 bases. Germline lookup yields CDR1 SGHDT and CDR2 YYEEEE. The CDR3 length is 15 residues. With 7 bases clipped from V and 4 bases from J, the junction kept 9 bases outside the gene matches. In nucleotides, the CDR3 is TGTGCCAGCTGCCAAGGACTAGCGGACGCAGATACGCAGTATTTT. It translates to CASCQGLADADTQYF. Using reference TRBV5-6 and TRBJ2-3 for the parts outside the CDR3, the full variable domain is DAGVTQSPTHLIKTRGQQVTLRCSPKSGHDTVSWYQQALGQGPQFIFQYYEEEERQRGNFPDRFSGHQFPNYSSELNVNALLLGDSALYLCASCQGLADADTQYFGPGTRLTVL.